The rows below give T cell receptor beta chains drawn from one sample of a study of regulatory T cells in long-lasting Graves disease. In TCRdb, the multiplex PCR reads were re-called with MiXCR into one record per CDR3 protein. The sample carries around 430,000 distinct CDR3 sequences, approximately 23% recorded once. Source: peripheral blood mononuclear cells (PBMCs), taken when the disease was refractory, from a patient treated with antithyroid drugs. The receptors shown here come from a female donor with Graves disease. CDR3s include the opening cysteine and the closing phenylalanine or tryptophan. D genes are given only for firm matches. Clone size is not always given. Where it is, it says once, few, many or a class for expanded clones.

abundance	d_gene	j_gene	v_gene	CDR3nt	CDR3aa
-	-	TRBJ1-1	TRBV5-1	TGCGCCAGCAGCTTGCGGGGGGCCACTGAAGCTTTCTTT	CASSLRGATEAFF
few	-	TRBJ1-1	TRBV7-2	TGTGCCAGCAGAGGGCGGTTTGGGGGTGTGACTGAAGCTTTCTTT	CASRGRFGGVTEAFF
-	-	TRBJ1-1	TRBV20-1	TGCAGTGCTAGGGAACAGACTCAAGCTTTCTTT	CSAREQTQAFF
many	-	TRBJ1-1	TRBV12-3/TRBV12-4	TGTGCCAGCAGTTTGGGCAGGGTCACTGAAGCTTTCTTT	CASSLGRVTEAFF
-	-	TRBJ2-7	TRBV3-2	TGTGCCAGCAGCAACGGACAGTTGGTCTACGAGCAGTACTTC	CASSNGQLVYEQYF
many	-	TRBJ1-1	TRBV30	TGTGCCTGGGGGATCGAAGGCTCTGAAGCTTTCTTT	CAWGIEGSEAFF
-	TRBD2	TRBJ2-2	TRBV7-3	TGTGCCAGCAGCTTAAGGATTACTAGCGGTACTACCGGGGAGCTGTTTTTT	CASSLRITSGTTGELFF
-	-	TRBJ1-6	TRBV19	TGTGCCAGTCGAATTTCGGGGATCTCCTATAATTCACCCCTCCACTTT	CASRISGISYNSPLHF
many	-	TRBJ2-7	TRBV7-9	TGTGCCAGCAGCTTATCCGGGAGAGACTACGAGCAGTACTTC	CASSLSGRDYEQYF
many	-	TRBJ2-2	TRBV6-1	TGTGCCAGCAGTGAAAAGGGAGGTAGGACCGGGGAGCTGTTTTTT	CASSEKGGRTGELFF
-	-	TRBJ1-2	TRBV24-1	TGTGCCACCAGTGATCCTGCGGCAGGGCCGTATGGCTACACCTTC	CATSDPAAGPYGYTF
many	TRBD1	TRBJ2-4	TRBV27	TGTGCCAGCAGTTTTAATTGGGGACAGGGTGACATTCAGTACTTC	CASSFNWGQGDIQYF
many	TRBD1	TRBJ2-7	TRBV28	TGTGCCAGCAGCCCCTTTTCGGGGACAGGGAACTACGAGCAGTACTTC	CASSPFSGTGNYEQYF
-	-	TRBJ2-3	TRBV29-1	TGCAGCGTTGAGGGGACAGATACGCAGTATTTT	CSVEGTDTQYF
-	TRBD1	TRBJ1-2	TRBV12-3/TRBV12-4	TGTGCCAGCAGTTTTACAGGGGGATGGGGCTATGGCTACACCTTC	CASSFTGGWGYGYTF
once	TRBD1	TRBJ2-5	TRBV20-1	TGCAGTGCCCTTGGGACAGTCCAAGAGACCCAGTACTTC	CSALGTVQETQYF
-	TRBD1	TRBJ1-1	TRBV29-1	TGCAGCGTTGGGGGGCTGACAGGGGGAGGCACTGAAGCTTTCTTT	CSVGGLTGGGTEAFF
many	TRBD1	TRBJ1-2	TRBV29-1	TGCAGCGTTGGACAGGGGTATGGCTACACCTTC	CSVGQGYGYTF
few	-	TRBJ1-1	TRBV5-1	TGCGCCAGCAGCTTGGGGGGACGGGAAGCTTTCTTT	CASSLGGREAFF
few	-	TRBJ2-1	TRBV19	TGTGCCAGTAGCCCCGGACAAAACTACAATGAGCAGTTCTTC	CASSPGQNYNEQFF
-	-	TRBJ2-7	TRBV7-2	TGTGCCAGCAGCTTAGTTACGGGAGCCCAGTACTTC	CASSLVTGAQYF
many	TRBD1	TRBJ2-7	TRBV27	TGTGCCAGCAGTTCACGGACAGGCGTACCCTACGAGCAGTACTTC	CASSSRTGVPYEQYF
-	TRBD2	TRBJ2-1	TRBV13	TGTGCCAGCAGCCCGCGAGCGGGAGTCAGCTACAATGAGCAGTTCTTC	CASSPRAGVSYNEQFF
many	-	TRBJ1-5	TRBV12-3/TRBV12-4	TGTGCCAGCAGATGGGGACCTAACAATCAGCCCCAGCATTTT	CASRWGPNNQPQHF
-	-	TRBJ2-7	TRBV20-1	TGCAGTGCAAGCGACCTAGAACACTCCTACGAGCAGTACTTC	CSASDLEHSYEQYF
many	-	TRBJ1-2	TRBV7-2	TGTGCCAGCAGCTCGGACAGCTTATATGGCTACACCTTC	CASSSDSLYGYTF
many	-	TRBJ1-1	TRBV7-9	TGTGCCAGCAGCCCCGGGACCCTTGGCATGGCTCGCACTGAAGCTTTCTTT	CASSPGTLGMARTEAFF
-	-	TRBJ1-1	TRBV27	TGTGCCAGCAGAAAGGTGGGGCCCACTGAAGCTTTCTTT	CASRKVGPTEAFF
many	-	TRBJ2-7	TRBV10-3	TGTGCCATCAGGTCTGGAGGGAGGCTCTACGAGCAGTACTTC	CAIRSGGRLYEQYF
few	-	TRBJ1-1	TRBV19	TGTGCCAGTAATCAGGGCTGGGACACTGAAGCTTTCTTT	CASNQGWDTEAFF
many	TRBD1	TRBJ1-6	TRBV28	TGTGCCAGCAGTTCGGGACAGATCCAGAATTCACCCCTCCACTTT	CASSSGQIQNSPLHF
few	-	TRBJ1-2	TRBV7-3	TGTGCCAGCAGCTTAGCGTCAGCCTATGACTACACCTTC	CASSLASAYDYTF
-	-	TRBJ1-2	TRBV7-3	TGTGCCAGCAGCTTCGTCGGGTCCGGCGATGGCTACACCTTC	CASSFVGSGDGYTF
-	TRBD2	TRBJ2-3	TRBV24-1	TGTGCCACCAGTGATTCTCAGCGGGGGGGCACAGATACGCAGTATTTT	CATSDSQRGGTDTQYF
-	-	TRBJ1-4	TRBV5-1	TGCGCCAGCAGCTTTACCCCCAGGAATGAAAAACTGTTTTTT	CASSFTPRNEKLFF
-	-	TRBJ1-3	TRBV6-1	TGTGCCAGCAGGATGAGCTCTGGAAACACCATATATTTT	CASRMSSGNTIYF
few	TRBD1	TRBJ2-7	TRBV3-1	TGTGCCAGCAGCCAAGATTCCACAGGGGCCAACGAGCAGTACTTC	CASSQDSTGANEQYF
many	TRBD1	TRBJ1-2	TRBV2	TGTGCCACTTCGCGCCGGACAGGGTTCAACTATGGCTACACCTTC	CATSRRTGFNYGYTF
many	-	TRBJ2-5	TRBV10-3	TGTGCCATCAGAGGTCTCAACCAAGAGACCCAGTACTTC	CAIRGLNQETQYF
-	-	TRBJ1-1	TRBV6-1	TGTGCCAGCAGCCACCCAGGCAGGGACTCTGAAGCTTTCTTT	CASSHPGRDSEAFF
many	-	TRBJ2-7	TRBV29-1	TGCAGCGTTTCCAGATCCTACGAGCAGTACTTC	CSVSRSYEQYF
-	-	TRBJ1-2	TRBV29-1	TGCAGCGTTGAAGTTTCTGAGGGACACTCAGACTATGGCTACACCTTC	CSVEVSEGHSDYGYTF
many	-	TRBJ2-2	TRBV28	TGTGCCAGCAGTTTACTAGGGGCCGGGGAGCTGTTTTTT	CASSLLGAGELFF
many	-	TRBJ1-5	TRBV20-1	TGCAGTGCCCGAAGGAATAGCAATCAGCCCCAGCATTTT	CSARRNSNQPQHF
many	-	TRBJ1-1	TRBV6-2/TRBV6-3	TGTGCCAGCAGTTACACCGGGGCCTACACGGATGGCACTGAAGCTTTCTTT	CASSYTGAYTDGTEAFF
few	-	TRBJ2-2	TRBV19	TGTGCCAGTAGCGTAGCGGAGAACGCGAACACCGGGGAGCTGTTTTTT	CASSVAENANTGELFF
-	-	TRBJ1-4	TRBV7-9	TGTGCCAGCAGCCCTACAGGGCTCCATGAAAAACTGTTTTTT	CASSPTGLHEKLFF
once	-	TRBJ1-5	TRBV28	TGTGCCAGCAGCCAAAGATACCCCGGAGGAGGGCCCCAGCATTTT	CASSQRYPGGGPQHF
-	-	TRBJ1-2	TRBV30	TGTGCCTGGAACCTACAGGAGAACTATGGCTACACCTTC	CAWNLQENYGYTF
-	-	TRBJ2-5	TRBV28	TGTGCCAGCAGTTTCGGGCAGGGGCACCAAGAGACCCAGTACTTC	CASSFGQGHQETQYF
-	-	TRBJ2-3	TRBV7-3	TGTGCCAGCAGCTTATCCAGGACAGATACGCAGTATTTT	CASSLSRTDTQYF